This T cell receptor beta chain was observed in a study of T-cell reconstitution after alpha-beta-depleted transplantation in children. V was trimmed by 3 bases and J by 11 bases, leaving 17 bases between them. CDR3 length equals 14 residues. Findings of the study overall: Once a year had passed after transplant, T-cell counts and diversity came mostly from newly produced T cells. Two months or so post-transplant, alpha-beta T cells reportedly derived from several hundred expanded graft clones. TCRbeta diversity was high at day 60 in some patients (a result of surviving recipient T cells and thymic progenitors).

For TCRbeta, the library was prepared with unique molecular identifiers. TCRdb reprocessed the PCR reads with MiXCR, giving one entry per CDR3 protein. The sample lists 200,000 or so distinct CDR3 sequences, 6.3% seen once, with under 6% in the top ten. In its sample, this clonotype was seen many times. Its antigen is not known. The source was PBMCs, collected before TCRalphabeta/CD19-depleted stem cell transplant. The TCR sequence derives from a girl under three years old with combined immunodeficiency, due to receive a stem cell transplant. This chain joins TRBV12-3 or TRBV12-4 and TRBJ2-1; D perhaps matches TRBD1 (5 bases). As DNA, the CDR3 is TGTGCCAGCAGTTTTTCCCCAGGGAATAGTAAGCAGTTCTTC. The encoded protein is CASSFSPGNSKQFF.